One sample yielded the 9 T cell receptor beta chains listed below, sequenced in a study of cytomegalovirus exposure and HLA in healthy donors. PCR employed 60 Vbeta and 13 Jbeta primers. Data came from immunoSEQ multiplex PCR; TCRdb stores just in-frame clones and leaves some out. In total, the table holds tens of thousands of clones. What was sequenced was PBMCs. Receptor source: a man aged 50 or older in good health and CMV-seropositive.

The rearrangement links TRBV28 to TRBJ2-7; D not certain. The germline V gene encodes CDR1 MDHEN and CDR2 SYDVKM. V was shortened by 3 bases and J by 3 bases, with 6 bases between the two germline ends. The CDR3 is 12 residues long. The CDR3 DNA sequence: TGTGCCAGCAGTTTGACTCTCTACGAGCAGTACTTC. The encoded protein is CASSLTLYEQYF.

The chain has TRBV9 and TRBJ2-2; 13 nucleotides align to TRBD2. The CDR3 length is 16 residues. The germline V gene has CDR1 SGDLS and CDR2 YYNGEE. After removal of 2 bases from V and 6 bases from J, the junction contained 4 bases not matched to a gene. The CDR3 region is CASSVRTSGSAGELFF. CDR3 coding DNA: TGTGCCAGCAGCGTTCGGACTAGCGGGAGCGCCGGGGAGCTGTTTTTT.

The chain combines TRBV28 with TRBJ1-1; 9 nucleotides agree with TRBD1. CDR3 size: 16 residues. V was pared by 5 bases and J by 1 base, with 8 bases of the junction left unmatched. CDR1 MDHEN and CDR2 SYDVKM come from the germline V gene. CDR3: CASSPSSGQGNTEAFF. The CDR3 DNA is TGTGCCAGCAGTCCGTCGTCGGGACAGGGGAACACTGAAGCTTTCTTT. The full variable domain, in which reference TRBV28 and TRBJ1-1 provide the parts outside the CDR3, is DVKVTQSSRYLVKRTGEKVFLECVQDMDHENMFWYRQDPGLGLRLIYFSYDVKMKEKGDIPEGYSVSREKKERFSLILESASTNQTSMYLCASSPSSGQGNTEAFFGQGTRLTVV.

CDR3 in DNA: TGCGCCAGCAGCTTTCAGGGGGAGGAAGGCTACACCTTC. Translated, it gives CASSFQGEEGYTF. The chain is built from TRBV5-1 and TRBJ1-2; 7 nucleotides line up with TRBD1. CDR3 size: 13 residues. V lost 2 bases, J lost 8 bases, and 6 bases stayed unmatched. Germline loops: CDR1 SGHRS, CDR2 YFSETQ. The full variable domain, its missing parts supplied by reference TRBV5-1 and TRBJ1-2, is KAGVTQTPRYLIKTRGQQVTLSCSPISGHRSVSWYQQTPGQGLQFLFEYFSETQRNKGNFPGRFSGRQFSNSRSEMNVSTLELGDSALYLCASSFQGEEGYTFGSGTRLTVV.

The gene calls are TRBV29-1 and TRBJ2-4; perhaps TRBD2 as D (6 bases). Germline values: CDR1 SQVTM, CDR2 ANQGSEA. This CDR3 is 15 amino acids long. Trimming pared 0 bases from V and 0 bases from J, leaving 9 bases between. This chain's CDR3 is CSVEDPGLAKNIQYF. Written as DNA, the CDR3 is TGCAGCGTTGAAGATCCGGGACTAGCCAAAAACATTCAGTACTTC. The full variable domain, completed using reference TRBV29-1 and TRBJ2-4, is SAVISQKPSRDICQRGTSLTIQCQVDSQVTMMFWYRQQPGQSLTLIATANQGSEATYESGFVIDKFPISRPNLTFSTLTVSNMSPEDSSIYLCSVEDPGLAKNIQYFGAGTRLSVL.

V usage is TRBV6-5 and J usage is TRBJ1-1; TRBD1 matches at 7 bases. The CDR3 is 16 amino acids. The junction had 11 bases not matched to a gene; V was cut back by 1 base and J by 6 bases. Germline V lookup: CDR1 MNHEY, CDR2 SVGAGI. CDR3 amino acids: CASSYFYRGGGAEAFF. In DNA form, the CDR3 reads TGTGCCAGCAGTTACTTCTACAGGGGAGGCGGCGCTGAAGCTTTCTTT.

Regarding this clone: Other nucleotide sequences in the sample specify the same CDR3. CDR3 bases: TGTGCCTGGAGATCCAGGGGGAAGGGTTCACCCCTCCACTTT. This translates into CAWRSRGKGSPLHF. The genes are TRBV30 and TRBJ1-6, with 7 bases that match TRBD1. CDR1 is GTSNPN and CDR2 is SVGIG in the germline V gene (reference sequence). This CDR3 region has 14 residues. V trimming: 3 bases; J trimming: 9 bases; junction bases outside the gene matches: 8.

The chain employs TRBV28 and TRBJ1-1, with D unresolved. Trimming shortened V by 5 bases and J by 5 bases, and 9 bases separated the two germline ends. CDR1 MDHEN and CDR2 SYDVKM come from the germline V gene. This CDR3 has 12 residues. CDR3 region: CASSIPRTEAFF. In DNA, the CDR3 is TGTGCCAGCAGTATTCCCAGGACTGAAGCTTTCTTT.

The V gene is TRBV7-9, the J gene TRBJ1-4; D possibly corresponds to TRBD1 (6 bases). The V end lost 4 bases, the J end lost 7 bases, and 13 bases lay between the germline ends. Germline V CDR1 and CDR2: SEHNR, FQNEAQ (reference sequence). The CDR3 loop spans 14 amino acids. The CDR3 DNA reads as TGTGCCAGCAGCTCGACAGGTGTTGGTGAAAAACTGTTTTTT. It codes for CASSSTGVGEKLFF. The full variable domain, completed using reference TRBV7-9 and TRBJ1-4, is DTGVSQNPRHKITKRGQNVTFRCDPISEHNRLYWYRQTLGQGPEFLTYFQNEAQLEKSRLLSDRFSAERPKGSFSTLEIQRTEQGDSAMYLCASSSTGVGEKLFFGSGTQLSVL.